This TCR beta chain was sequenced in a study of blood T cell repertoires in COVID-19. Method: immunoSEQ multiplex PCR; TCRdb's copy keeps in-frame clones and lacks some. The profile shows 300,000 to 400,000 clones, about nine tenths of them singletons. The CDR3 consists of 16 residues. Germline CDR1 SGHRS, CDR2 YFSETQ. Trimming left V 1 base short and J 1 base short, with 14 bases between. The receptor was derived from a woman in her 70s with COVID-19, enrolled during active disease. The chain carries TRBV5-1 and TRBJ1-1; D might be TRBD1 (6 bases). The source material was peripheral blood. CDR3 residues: CASSLWDTRTNTEAFF. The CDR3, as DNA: TGCGCCAGCAGCTTGTGGGACACTAGGACGAACACTGAAGCTTTCTTT.